The T cell receptor beta chain under discussion was sequenced for a study of T cell changes during pregnancy in multiple sclerosis. Per germline, CDR1 MGHDK and CDR2 SYGVNS. V dropped 1 base and J dropped 0; count of bases not matched to a gene: 6. This CDR3 is 18 amino acids long. Measured with immunoSEQ multiplex PCR; TCRdb has only the in-frame clones, and not every one. The sample consists of 55,000 to 65,000 clones, around 95% of them appearing once. The V call is TRBV25-1, the J call TRBJ1-4; 9 bases agree with TRBD1. The sequenced sample was CD4+ T cells from peripheral blood mononuclear cells, obtained before pregnancy. This clonotype was obtained from a female donor with multiple sclerosis, enrolled in a pregnancy study. The CDR3 region has the DNA TGTGCCAGCAGTGAATCAGGGACAGGGACAACAACTAATGAAAAACTGTTTTTT. Amino acids: CASSESGTGTTTNEKLFF.